Listed here is a single T cell receptor beta chain. Its specificity is unknown. This sample stems from a study of response to subunit inactivated influenza vaccine. Study-wide findings and caveats: Each seasonal influenza vaccination recruits few new T cells, the authors suggested.

In TCRdb, the RT-PCR reads were re-called with MiXCR into one record per CDR3 protein. This table holds under 800,000 distinct CDR3 sequences, approximately 15% found once. Per germline, CDR1 GTSNPN and CDR2 SVGIG (reference sequence). This CDR3 comprises 13 residues. V trimming: 5 bases; J trimming: 7 bases; junction bases outside the gene matches: 8. The chain uses TRBV30 and TRBJ2-1; 7 bases agree with TRBD1. The sequencing used PBMCs from blood, collected roughly 2 weeks before vaccination. This TCR was recovered from a man aged 50 to 60 who received an inactivated influenza vaccine. The CDR3 here is CAWQWAGGNEQFF. DNA for the CDR3: TGTGCCTGGCAGTGGGCAGGGGGTAATGAGCAGTTCTTC.